The rows below give T cell receptor beta chains drawn from one sample of a study of T cells in Graves' hyperthyroidism and ophthalmopathy. From the multiplex PCR reads, TCRdb called clonotypes with MiXCR, one entry per CDR3 protein. The sample gives under 400,000 distinct CDR3 sequences, roughly 23% of which show up once; roughly 52% is in the top ten. Sequenced: blood. The receptors were sampled from a woman between 50 and 59 years old with Graves' hyperthyroidism. Each CDR3 is given with its conserved first and last residue. Each record gives: D gene, V gene, J gene, clone size, CDR3 DNA, CDR3 protein. D genes are given only for firm matches. Not every row has a clone size; where given, it reads once, few, many or a size class.

D: NA
V: TRBV5-5
J: TRBJ1-1
size: many
DNA: TGTGCCAGCAGTTGGACTCCCGGGGCGGCTGAAGCTTTCTTT
CDR3: CASSWTPGAAEAFF

D: NA
V: TRBV5-1
J: TRBJ1-1
size: many
DNA: TGCGCCAGCACCAAAACAGGAGTGAACACTGAAGCTTTCTTT
CDR3: CASTKTGVNTEAFF

D: NA
V: TRBV3-1
J: TRBJ2-2
size: NA
DNA: TGTGCCAGCAGCCCCTCGACAGCACCAACCGGGGAGCTGTTTTTT
CDR3: CASSPSTAPTGELFF

D: TRBD2
V: TRBV12-3/TRBV12-4
J: TRBJ2-5
size: NA
DNA: TGTGCCAGCAGTGGGACTAGCGGGGGCCAAGAGACCCAGTACTTC
CDR3: CASSGTSGGQETQYF

D: NA
V: TRBV10-3
J: TRBJ2-7
size: NA
DNA: TGTGTCGCAACCGATGGCTACGAGCAGTACTTC
CDR3: CVATDGYEQYF

D: NA
V: TRBV10-3
J: TRBJ1-5
size: few
DNA: TGTGCCATCTCTACAGGGTCCAATCAGCCCCAGCATTTT
CDR3: CAISTGSNQPQHF

D: NA
V: TRBV11-2
J: TRBJ2-3
size: many
DNA: TGTGCCAGCAGCTCCCAAGGGGGGGGCCCGGATACGCAGTATTTT
CDR3: CASSSQGGGPDTQYF

D: TRBD1
V: TRBV5-1
J: TRBJ1-2
size: many
DNA: TGCGCCAGCAGCTCGACAGGGAATGGCTACACCTTC
CDR3: CASSSTGNGYTF

D: NA
V: TRBV20-1
J: TRBJ1-1
size: many
DNA: TGCAGTGCTAGAGATCCACAGGGAGGTCTCACTGAAGCTTTCTTT
CDR3: CSARDPQGGLTEAFF

D: NA
V: TRBV30
J: TRBJ1-2
size: NA
DNA: TGTGCCTGGACCCCTCGGGGGGGTGACTATGGCTACACCTTC
CDR3: CAWTPRGGDYGYTF

D: TRBD2
V: TRBV20-1
J: TRBJ2-5
size: many
DNA: TGCAGTGCCAGACGGGGGGGAGCGGGAGAGACCCAGTACTTC
CDR3: CSARRGGAGETQYF

D: NA
V: TRBV25-1
J: TRBJ1-6
size: few
DNA: TGTGCCAGCACCGGGGATGTTAATTCACCCCTCCACTTT
CDR3: CASTGDVNSPLHF

D: TRBD1
V: TRBV3-1
J: TRBJ1-1
size: many
DNA: TGTGCCAGCAGCCCCGGGAGGGGGCGAAGGACTGAAGCTTTCTTT
CDR3: CASSPGRGRRTEAFF

D: TRBD2
V: TRBV20-1
J: TRBJ2-1
size: many
DNA: TGCAGTGCTAGAGATGGGGGGGGAGACAATGAGCAGTTCTTC
CDR3: CSARDGGGDNEQFF

D: TRBD1
V: TRBV20-1
J: TRBJ1-1
size: many
DNA: TGCAGGACAGGGAGCAAAGGGACTGAAGCTTTCTTT
CDR3: CRTGSKGTEAFF

D: NA
V: TRBV11-1
J: TRBJ2-5
size: many
DNA: TGTGCCAGCACGGACCTGGAGACCCAGTACTTC
CDR3: CASTDLETQYF

D: NA
V: TRBV6-5
J: TRBJ1-2
size: NA
DNA: TGTGCCAGCAGTTACTCTGAGGGCAACTATGGCTACACCTTC
CDR3: CASSYSEGNYGYTF

D: NA
V: TRBV7-9
J: TRBJ2-3
size: many
DNA: TGTGCCAGCAGCTTAGTCCTCGGGGCAGAAGATACGCAGTATTTT
CDR3: CASSLVLGAEDTQYF

D: TRBD2
V: TRBV7-3
J: TRBJ2-3
size: NA
DNA: TGTGCCAGCAGCTTAGGGCGCGGGAGAATCACGGATACGCAGTATTTT
CDR3: CASSLGRGRITDTQYF

D: NA
V: TRBV29-1
J: TRBJ1-2
size: many
DNA: TGCAGCGTTGAAGATGCGGGGGGAGGGAACTATGGCTACACCTTC
CDR3: CSVEDAGGGNYGYTF

D: TRBD2
V: TRBV29-1
J: TRBJ2-5
size: many
DNA: TGCAGCGTTGGGGTTAGCGGGAGTCCCCAAGAGACCCAGTACTTC
CDR3: CSVGVSGSPQETQYF

D: NA
V: TRBV20-1
J: TRBJ2-7
size: many
DNA: TGCAGTGCAAACCGGGACCCCGGCTTCCCCTACGAGCAGTACTTC
CDR3: CSANRDPGFPYEQYF

D: NA
V: TRBV7-6
J: TRBJ2-5
size: many
DNA: TGTGCCAGCAGCTTAGAAGCGGAGGACCAAGAGACCCAGTACTTC
CDR3: CASSLEAEDQETQYF

D: NA
V: TRBV20-1
J: TRBJ1-5
size: few
DNA: TGCAGTGCTAGAGATCAAGGCAGTTCAGGGCCCCAGCATTTT
CDR3: CSARDQGSSGPQHF

D: NA
V: TRBV28
J: TRBJ2-5
size: many
DNA: TGTGCCAGCAGTTTGTGGACAGACCAAGAGACCCAGTACTTC
CDR3: CASSLWTDQETQYF

D: NA
V: TRBV12-3/TRBV12-4
J: TRBJ1-5
size: NA
DNA: TGTGCCAGCAGCCCCCACCGAGGCGGCGGTCAGCCCCAGCATTTT
CDR3: CASSPHRGGGQPQHF

D: NA
V: TRBV5-4
J: TRBJ2-7
size: NA
DNA: TGTGCCAGCAGCTTCGGAAGTTTCTCGAGAAACTACGAGCAGTACTTC
CDR3: CASSFGSFSRNYEQYF

D: NA
V: TRBV6-1
J: TRBJ1-2
size: few
DNA: TGTGCCAGCGAAGGGGCGAATGTCTTTAACTATGGCTACACCTTC
CDR3: CASEGANVFNYGYTF

D: NA
V: TRBV10-3
J: TRBJ1-1
size: many
DNA: TGTGCCATCAGTAGGGAGTTCGGGGGGCTGACGAACACTGAAGCTTTCTTT
CDR3: CAISREFGGLTNTEAFF

D: TRBD2
V: TRBV29-1
J: TRBJ2-5
size: few
DNA: TGCAGCGGGGATGGCGGGGGGGCCGGGGAGACCCAGTACTTC
CDR3: CSGDGGGAGETQYF

D: NA
V: TRBV4-1
J: TRBJ2-7
size: NA
DNA: TGCGCCAGCAGCCGAGGGTCAGGGTCTTCTTACGAGCAGTACTTC
CDR3: CASSRGSGSSYEQYF

D: NA
V: TRBV20-1
J: TRBJ2-1
size: many
DNA: TGCAGTGCTTTAGCGGGTGGGGGCGCCTACAATGAGCAGTTCTTC
CDR3: CSALAGGGAYNEQFF

D: NA
V: TRBV5-1
J: TRBJ1-1
size: many
DNA: TGCGCCAGCAGCGCCGTGAACACTGAAGCTTTCTTT
CDR3: CASSAVNTEAFF

D: NA
V: TRBV7-9
J: TRBJ2-5
size: NA
DNA: TGTGCCAGCAGCTTACAGGGCAATTCAAAGGAGACCCAGTACTTC
CDR3: CASSLQGNSKETQYF

D: NA
V: TRBV12-5
J: TRBJ1-2
size: few
DNA: TGTGCTAGTGGTTTGGGCCAGGGGATCAACACCTTC
CDR3: CASGLGQGINTF

D: NA
V: TRBV12-3/TRBV12-4
J: TRBJ2-5
size: many
DNA: TGTGCCAGCAGTTCCCAGGGGCGAGTAGAGACCCAGTACTTC
CDR3: CASSSQGRVETQYF

D: NA
V: TRBV27
J: TRBJ2-3
size: many
DNA: TGTGCCAGCAGATTAACCGGGCCTAGCCCCACAGATACGCAGTATTTT
CDR3: CASRLTGPSPTDTQYF

D: TRBD1
V: TRBV30
J: TRBJ1-2
size: many
DNA: TGTGCCTGGACTGCGCGGCAAGGGGGCGCGGGAGACTATGGCTACACCTTC
CDR3: CAWTARQGGAGDYGYTF

D: TRBD2
V: TRBV11-2
J: TRBJ2-1
size: many
DNA: TGTGCCAGCAGCTCCTTAGCGGGGAGCTCCTACAATGAGCAGTTCTTC
CDR3: CASSSLAGSSYNEQFF

D: TRBD1
V: TRBV28
J: TRBJ1-6
size: many
DNA: TGTGCCAGCAGTTTATCGGGACAGGGTAATTCACCCCTCCACTTT
CDR3: CASSLSGQGNSPLHF

D: NA
V: TRBV2
J: TRBJ1-1
size: many
DNA: TGTGCCAGCAGTGACCCAGGGAATACTACTGAAGCTTTCTTT
CDR3: CASSDPGNTTEAFF

D: TRBD1
V: TRBV3-1
J: TRBJ2-5
size: many
DNA: TGTGCCAGCACCCTGACAGGGTCGGTGGAGACCCAGTACTTC
CDR3: CASTLTGSVETQYF

D: TRBD1
V: TRBV12-3/TRBV12-4
J: TRBJ1-1
size: many
DNA: TGTGCCAGCAGTTTCGGGACAGGGTCGAACACTGAAGCTTTCTTT
CDR3: CASSFGTGSNTEAFF

D: NA
V: TRBV9
J: TRBJ1-6
size: NA
DNA: TGTGCCAGCAGCGTAGCATCAGGGAATAATTCACCCCTCCACTTT
CDR3: CASSVASGNNSPLHF

D: NA
V: TRBV28
J: TRBJ1-2
size: many
DNA: TGTGCCAGCATTTCGACAGAAAACTATGGCTACACCTTC
CDR3: CASISTENYGYTF

D: TRBD2
V: TRBV13
J: TRBJ2-7
size: many
DNA: TGTGCCAGCAGCTGGGTTTCGGCTAGCGGGAGTTACGAGCAGTACTTC
CDR3: CASSWVSASGSYEQYF

D: NA
V: TRBV24-1
J: TRBJ1-1
size: few
DNA: TGTGCCACCTCAACAGGGTTCGCTGAAGCTTTCTTT
CDR3: CATSTGFAEAFF

D: TRBD1
V: TRBV20-1
J: TRBJ1-3
size: many
DNA: TGCAGTGCTTCTAGGACAGGAAAACCTGGAAACACCATATATTTT
CDR3: CSASRTGKPGNTIYF